The 27 T cell receptor beta chains below were found in one sample sequenced in a study of OX40 agonist ivuxolimab in advanced cancers. Only in-frame clones appear in the TCRdb table, and some are missing; sequencing was by immunoSEQ multiplex PCR. The sample lists more than 80,000 clones; around 85% were seen once. The specimen was CD4+ or CD8+ T cells sorted from blood, collected in a trial of the OX40 agonist ivuxolimab. All receptors derive from an adult with an advanced solid tumor such as melanoma, head and neck, liver or kidney cancer.

Comments on this clone: The identical CDR3 is also encoded by other nucleotide sequences in the sample. The chain combines TRBV5-1 with TRBJ2-7; 10 bases agree with TRBD1. Germline values: CDR1 SGHRS, CDR2 YFSETQ. CDR3 size: 14 residues. Trimming cost V 1 base and J 4 bases; bases outside gene matches: 2. The CDR3 nucleotides are TGCGCCAGCAGCTTGAGACAGGGGGCGTACGAGCAGTACTTC. Translating gives CASSLRQGAYEQYF.

This clone was seen just once. V gene TRBV28 combines with J gene TRBJ1-5; D is unresolved. The CDR3 contains 17 residues. Trimming stripped 6 bases from V and 0 bases from J, with 18 bases between. In germline, CDR1 is MDHEN, CDR2 SYDVKM. CDR3 in amino acids: CASSPIAPGYSNQPQHF. In DNA form, the CDR3 reads TGTGCCAGCAGCCCTATCGCGCCAGGATATAGCAATCAGCCCCAGCATTTT.

This chain links TRBV7-8 with TRBJ2-4; tentatively, D is TRBD1 or TRBD2 (6 bases each). CDR3 length equals 15 residues. Per the germline V gene, CDR1 is SGHVS and CDR2 is FQNEAQ. V shed 3 bases and J shed 14 bases, with 23 bases lying between them. The CDR3 loop reads CASSFESYRGPLKYF. CDR3 DNA: TGTGCCAGCAGCTTTGAATCATACCGGGGGCCCCTAAAGTACTTC.

V gene TRBV5-1 combines with J gene TRBJ2-3; 7 nucleotides match TRBD2. This CDR3 comprises 14 residues. The junction had 9 bases not matched to a gene; V was cut back by 5 bases and J by 6 bases. Germline V gene lookup returns CDR1 SGHRS and CDR2 YFSETQ. The CDR3 region is CASSKASGWDTQYF. The CDR3 nucleotides read TGCGCCAGCAGTAAGGCTAGCGGATGGGATACGCAGTATTTT.

The chain couples TRBV2 to TRBJ1-4, with TRBD1 as a possible D gene (5 bases). This CDR3 is built from 13 residues. V was trimmed by 2 bases and J by 13 bases, leaving 14 bases between them. Germline CDR1 is SNHLY and CDR2 is FYNNEI. The CDR3 region is CASSESGRVRLFF. As DNA, the CDR3 is TGTGCCAGCAGTGAAAGTGGCAGGGTGAGACTGTTTTTT.

V usage is TRBV7-6 and J usage is TRBJ2-7; TRBD1 agrees at 9 bases. With V trimmed by 5 bases and J by 3 bases, 5 bases remained unmatched. Germline V gene data show CDR1 as SGHVS and CDR2 as FNYEAQ. CDR3 size: 14 residues. DNA of the CDR3: TGTGCCAGCAGCGCGAGACAGGGGGGCTACGAGCAGTACTTC. Translated, it gives CASSARQGGYEQYF.

This clone was observed once. The chain combines TRBV18 with TRBJ2-7; 9 nucleotides align to TRBD2. The ends lost 3 bases at V and 5 bases at J; junction bases unmatched: 11. CDR1 and CDR2 (germline): KGHSH, LQKENI. The CDR3 sequence is 16 residues long. The CDR3 is CASSPSGVAGEHEQYF. The CDR3 bases are TGTGCCAGCTCACCGTCTGGAGTAGCGGGGGAACACGAGCAGTACTTC.

The chain links TRBV5-1 to TRBJ2-5; 9 bases fit TRBD1. Germline assignment: CDR1 SGHRS and CDR2 YFSETQ. V trimming: 4 bases; J trimming: 5 bases; junction bases outside the gene matches: 9. The CDR3 sequence is 15 residues long. The CDR3 is CASSPEDRGVETQYF. The CDR3 DNA reads TGCGCCAGCAGCCCGGAGGACAGGGGAGTGGAGACCCAGTACTTC. Full variable domain (outside the CDR3, taken from reference TRBV5-1 and TRBJ2-5): KAGVTQTPRYLIKTRGQQVTLSCSPISGHRSVSWYQQTPGQGLQFLFEYFSETQRNKGNFPGRFSGRQFSNSRSEMNVSTLELGDSALYLCASSPEDRGVETQYFGPGTRLLVL.

This sequence joins TRBV29-1 and TRBJ2-7, with D tentatively TRBD1 or TRBD2 (5 bases each). Between the trimmed V and J ends, which lost 7 bases and 1 base, there was a span of 11 bases. The length of the CDR3 is 12 residues. Germline V gives CDR1 SQVTM, CDR2 ANQGSEA. The chain's CDR3 is CSARDVSYEQYF. The CDR3 DNA follows: TGCAGCGCTCGGGACGTGTCCTACGAGCAGTACTTC.

The rearrangement links TRBV6-5 to TRBJ1-2; TRBD1 matches at 7 bases. The CDR3 sequence is 13 residues long. CDR1 and CDR2 (germline): MNHEY, SVGAGI. V lost 4 bases and J lost 8; bases outside the gene matches: 7. The CDR3 DNA is TGTGCCAGCAGTTGGAATGACAGGGAGGGCTACACCTTC. Translating it yields CASSWNDREGYTF.

V gene TRBV5-4 combines with J gene TRBJ1-1, with D unclear. V was trimmed by 4 bases and J by 1 base, leaving 8 bases between them. The CDR3 covers 13 residues. Germline assignment: CDR1 SGHNT and CDR2 YYREEE (reference sequence). The CDR3 DNA is TGTGCCAGCAGCCCGAACCCGAACACTGAAGCTTTCTTT. Protein: CASSPNPNTEAFF.

The J gene is TRBJ2-1, the V gene TRBV25-1; TRBD2 matches 8 bases. The CDR3 spans 15 residues. Germline V gene sequence: CDR1 MGHDK, CDR2 SYGVNS. The V and J ends lost 2 bases and 8 bases, in that order; junction bases with no gene match: 8. The CDR3 DNA is TGTGCCAGCAGTGAAATAGCGGGACTGGGACATGAGCAGTTCTTC. This gives the protein CASSEIAGLGHEQFF.

This clone has more than one count but fewer than ten. The chain joins TRBV11-2 to TRBJ2-2; D remains unclear. Per germline, CDR1 SGHAT and CDR2 FQNNGV. This CDR3 has 18 residues. V was clipped by 3 bases and J by 1 base, with 18 bases between them. CDR3 coding DNA: TGTGCCAGCAGCTTGGTTAGGTTAGGATACCAGAACACCGGGGAGCTGTTTTTT. This translates into CASSLVRLGYQNTGELFF.

The chain is built from TRBV19 and TRBJ2-1; 7 bases are shared with TRBD2. The CDR3 runs 14 residues. Germline assignment: CDR1 LNHDA and CDR2 SQIVND (reference sequence). After removal of 5 bases from V and 8 bases from J, the junction contained 9 bases not matched to a gene. DNA of the CDR3: TGTGCCAGTAGTCGGGGGGATAGCCGGCATGAGCAGTTCTTC. It translates to CASSRGDSRHEQFF. Full variable domain (missing parts from reference TRBV19 and TRBJ2-1): DGGITQSPKYLFRKEGQNVTLSCEQNLNHDAMYWYRQDPGQGLRLIYYSQIVNDFQKGDIAEGYSVSREKKESFPLTVTSAQKNPTAFYLCASSRGDSRHEQFFGPGTRLTVL.

The chain is built from TRBV6-1 and TRBJ2-2; a weak D match, TRBD1 (6 bases). Trimming left V 3 bases short and J 1 base short, with 12 bases between. Germline lookup yields CDR1 MNHNS and CDR2 SASEGT. This CDR3 has 16 residues. CDR3 residues: CASSEIDRLNTGELFF. For the CDR3, the DNA is TGTGCCAGCAGTGAGATAGACAGGTTGAACACCGGGGAGCTGTTTTTT.

The chain uses TRBV27 and TRBJ2-5, with D tentatively TRBD1 or TRBD2 (6 bases each). V was clipped by 5 bases and J by 5 bases, with 15 bases between them. Germline CDR1 is MNHEY and CDR2 is SMNVEV (reference sequence). This CDR3 is 14 amino acids long. The CDR3 bases are TGTGCCAGCAGTCCGTCCCGGGGGCCGGAGACCCAGTACTTC. Translated, it gives CASSPSRGPETQYF.

This clone was seen only a few times. This sequence joins TRBV5-1 and TRBJ2-3, with D possibly matching TRBD2 (5 bases). The CDR3 extends over 15 amino acids. Trimming left V 0 bases short and J 3 bases short, with 11 bases between. Germline loops: CDR1 SGHRS, CDR2 YFSETQ. DNA of the CDR3: TGCGCCAGCAGCTTGGGGGGTCAGCGGACAGATACGCAGTATTTT. It encodes CASSLGGQRTDTQYF.

CDR3: CATSRGEGRSGNTIYF. DNA for the CDR3: TGTGCCACCAGCAGAGGGGAGGGACGCTCTGGAAACACCATATATTTT. The chain couples TRBV15 to TRBJ1-3; perhaps TRBD1 as D (5 bases). The germline V gene encodes CDR1 LNHNV and CDR2 YYDKDF (reference sequence). The ends were cut back, 1 base at V and 0 bases at J, with 10 bases in the middle. The CDR3 runs 16 residues.

The chain's CDR3 is CASSDPGGTDTQYF. CDR3 nucleotide sequence: TGTGCCAGCAGTGACCCGGGTGGCACAGATACGCAGTATTTT. V usage is TRBV6-5 and J usage is TRBJ2-3; D unresolved. CDR1 and CDR2 from the germline V gene are MNHEY and SVGAGI. The CDR3 contains 14 residues. Deletions cut 5 bases from V and 1 base from J, with 10 bases between.

The CDR3 reads CASSARDRVDYGYTF. For the CDR3, the DNA is TGTGCCAGCAGTGCCCGGGACAGGGTTGACTATGGCTACACCTTC. The V call is TRBV25-1, the J call TRBJ1-2; 9 bases are a match to TRBD1. Germline CDR1 MGHDK, CDR2 SYGVNS. The CDR3 runs to 15 residues. Germline trimming cut 4 bases from V and 3 bases from J; bases unmatched to any gene: 6.

The V gene is TRBV2, the J gene TRBJ1-1; D gene unclear. The CDR3 is made up of 14 amino acids. Germline values: CDR1 SNHLY, CDR2 FYNNEI. V lost 0 bases and J 1 base, leaving 6 bases between the germline ends. CDR3: CASSEAHPNTEAFF. In DNA form, the CDR3 reads TGTGCCAGCAGTGAAGCGCATCCGAACACTGAAGCTTTCTTT.

The chain links TRBV6-1 to TRBJ1-5; unclear D gene. The CDR3 spans 14 residues. CDR1 and CDR2 (germline): MNHNS, SASEGT. V was trimmed by 6 bases and J by 3 bases, leaving 12 bases between them. CDR3 amino acids: CASREMGNNQPQHF. The CDR3, as DNA: TGTGCCAGCAGAGAGATGGGCAACAATCAGCCCCAGCATTTT.

This clone was seen only a few times. The chain employs TRBV5-1 and TRBJ1-2; TRBD1 aligns across 8 bases. V lost 6 bases to trimming and J lost 3 bases; unmatched junction nucleotides: 4. CDR1 SGHRS and CDR2 YFSETQ come from the germline V gene. This CDR3 region has 13 residues. This CDR3 is CASTSDRDYGYTF. For the CDR3, the DNA is TGCGCCAGCACCTCGGACAGGGACTATGGCTACACCTTC. Drawing the rest from reference TRBV5-1 and TRBJ1-2, the complete variable domain is KAGVTQTPRYLIKTRGQQVTLSCSPISGHRSVSWYQQTPGQGLQFLFEYFSETQRNKGNFPGRFSGRQFSNSRSEMNVSTLELGDSALYLCASTSDRDYGYTFGSGTRLTVV.

The chain is built from TRBV11-2 and TRBJ1-1; no clear D gene. The germline V gene has CDR1 SGHAT and CDR2 FQNNGV. The CDR3 is 15 residues long. V dropped 5 bases and J dropped 2 bases, with 15 bases sitting between them. The CDR3 sequence is CASSDRVGHNTEAFF. DNA for the CDR3: TGTGCCAGCAGCGATCGCGTTGGGCATAACACTGAAGCTTTCTTT.

This clone was seen a handful of times. V usage is TRBV27 and J usage is TRBJ1-6; possibly TRBD1 for D (6 bases). This CDR3 comprises 15 residues. Germline V gene sequence: CDR1 MNHEY, CDR2 SMNVEV (reference sequence). V gave up 0 bases and J gave up 10 bases, with 13 bases separating them. The CDR3 coding sequence is TGTGCCAGCAGTTTATCACCGCAGGGGAACTCACCCCTCCACTTT. Encoded protein: CASSLSPQGNSPLHF.

The gene calls are TRBV28 and TRBJ2-1, with D possibly called TRBD1 or TRBD2 (5 bases each). The CDR3 is 14 amino acids. V was clipped by 8 bases and J by 0 bases, with 11 bases between them. Germline V CDR1 and CDR2: MDHEN, SYDVKM. CDR3 coding DNA: TGTGCCAGCTTGTCAGGGAGCTCCTACAATGAGCAGTTCTTC. This sequence encodes CASLSGSSYNEQFF.

The chain couples TRBV7-2 to TRBJ2-7, with D tentatively TRBD1 (6 bases). CDR3 length equals 14 residues. Germline V CDR1 and CDR2: SGHTA, FQGNSA. The V end lost 0 bases, the J end lost 1 base, and 7 bases lay between the germline ends. In DNA, the CDR3 is TGTGCCAGCAGCTTAGCGGACAGATCCTACGAGCAGTACTTC. It translates to CASSLADRSYEQYF.